Listed below are T cell receptor beta chains from one sample, sequenced in a study of persistence of HIV-infected CD4 T cells. TCRdb keeps only in-frame clones here, not all; method: immunoSEQ multiplex PCR. Seen here are around 47,000 clones, 90% to 95% observed once, and the top ten hold 1.5% to 2%. The antigens for these receptors are not known. The sample in question was CD4+ T cells sorted from PBMCs after 18-hour stimulation, obtained from a patient who received antiretroviral therapy. The source of these receptors is an adult man with HIV who was CMV-seropositive. Each CDR3 is given with its conserved first and last residue. The D gene is left open where the match is weak. Clone size is not always given. Where it is, it says once, few, many or a class for expanded clones.

clone_size	v_call	d_call	j_call	cdr3_aa	cdr3_nt
-	TRBV14	TRBD1	TRBJ2-1	CASSHRQGGYNEQFF	TGTGCCAGCAGCCATCGACAGGGGGGTTACAATGAGCAGTTCTTC
-	TRBV7-6	-	TRBJ2-7	CASSLAPGTYEQYF	TGTGCCAGCAGCTTAGCCCCAGGGACCTACGAGCAGTACTTC
-	TRBV18	-	TRBJ2-1	CASSLSGSYNEQFF	TGTGCCAGCTCACTCTCAGGCTCCTACAATGAGCAGTTCTTC
-	TRBV21-1	-	TRBJ1-1	CASSKFTAILSHTEAFF	TGTGCCAGCAGCAAATTTACGGCTATCTTAAGTCACACTGAAGCTTTCTTT
-	TRBV7-2	-	TRBJ2-1	CASSLVVGASSYNEQFF	TGTGCCAGCAGCTTAGTGGTCGGGGCGAGCTCCTACAATGAGCAGTTCTTC
-	TRBV7-9	-	TRBJ2-7	CASSPPPALGEQYF	TGTGCCAGCAGCCCGCCACCGGCCTTGGGGGAGCAGTACTTC
-	TRBV19	TRBD1	TRBJ1-2	CASSIEGQGSGYTF	TGTGCCAGTAGTATAGAGGGACAGGGTTCTGGCTACACCTTC
-	TRBV2	TRBD1	TRBJ2-2	CASSRQGATGELFF	TGTGCCAGCAGTCGACAGGGGGCCACCGGGGAGCTGTTTTTT
-	TRBV9	-	TRBJ2-2	CASSGPRGASNTGELFF	TGTGCCAGCAGCGGCCCAAGGGGGGCATCGAACACCGGGGAGCTGTTTTTT
-	TRBV28	-	TRBJ2-7	CASSDPRGQGRSYEQYF	TGTGCCAGCAGTGACCCGCGCGGCCAGGGGAGGTCCTACGAGCAGTACTTC
few	TRBV28	-	TRBJ1-1	CASTRGGAITEAFF	TGTGCCAGCACCCGGGGGGGGGCTATCACTGAAGCTTTCTTT
-	TRBV10-3	-	TRBJ1-4	CAISEVQGAGEKLFF	TGTGCCATCAGTGAGGTCCAAGGGGCCGGAGAAAAACTGTTTTTT
-	TRBV7-3	-	TRBJ2-2	CASSLTPTHTNTGELFF	TGTGCCAGCAGCTTAACTCCAACTCACACGAACACCGGGGAGCTGTTTTTT
-	TRBV7-2	-	TRBJ1-1	CASSFQGTTTEAFF	TGTGCCAGCAGCTTCCAGGGGACGACCACTGAAGCTTTCTTT
-	TRBV12-3/TRBV12-4	TRBD1	TRBJ1-2	CASGQGAYGYTF	TGTGCCAGCGGACAGGGAGCCTATGGCTACACCTTC
few	TRBV4-2	-	TRBJ1-2	CASSQDPGSRVGGYTF	TGTGCCAGCAGCCAAGACCCGGGGTCGCGGGTTGGTGGCTACACCTTC
-	TRBV15	-	TRBJ2-7	CATSRDVTDSYEQYF	TGTGCCACCAGCAGAGATGTGACAGACTCCTACGAGCAGTACTTC
-	TRBV6-2/TRBV6-3	TRBD2	TRBJ2-2	CASSSILGLAGSDTGELFF	TGTGCCAGCAGTTCGATATTGGGACTAGCGGGGTCAGACACCGGGGAGCTGTTTTTT